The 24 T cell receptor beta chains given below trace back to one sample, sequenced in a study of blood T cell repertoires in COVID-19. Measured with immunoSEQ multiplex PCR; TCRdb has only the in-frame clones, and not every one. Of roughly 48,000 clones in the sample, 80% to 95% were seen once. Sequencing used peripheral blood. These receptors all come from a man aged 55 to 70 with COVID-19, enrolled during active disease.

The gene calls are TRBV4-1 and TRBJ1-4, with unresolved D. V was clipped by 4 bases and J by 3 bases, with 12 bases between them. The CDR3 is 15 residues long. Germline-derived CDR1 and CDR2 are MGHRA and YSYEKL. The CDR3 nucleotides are TGCGCCAGCAGCCTGATTACGGTACCTAATGAAAAACTGTTTTTT. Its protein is CASSLITVPNEKLFF.

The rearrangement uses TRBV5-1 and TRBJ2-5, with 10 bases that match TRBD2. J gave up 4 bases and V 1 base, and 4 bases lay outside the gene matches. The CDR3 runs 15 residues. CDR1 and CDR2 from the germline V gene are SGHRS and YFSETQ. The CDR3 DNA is TGCGCCAGCAGCTTGTCTAGCGGGGGCCCAGAGACCCAGTACTTC. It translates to CASSLSSGGPETQYF.

The chain's CDR3 is CASSFPPGLAGEKQFF. CDR3 sequence (DNA): TGTGCCAGCAGCTTCCCTCCGGGACTAGCGGGAGAAAAGCAGTTCTTC. The chain has TRBV11-2 and TRBJ2-1; 14 positions agree with TRBD2. CDR1 SGHAT and CDR2 FQNNGV come from the germline V gene. V lost 3 bases to trimming and J lost 11 bases; unmatched junction nucleotides: 9. The CDR3 contains 16 residues.

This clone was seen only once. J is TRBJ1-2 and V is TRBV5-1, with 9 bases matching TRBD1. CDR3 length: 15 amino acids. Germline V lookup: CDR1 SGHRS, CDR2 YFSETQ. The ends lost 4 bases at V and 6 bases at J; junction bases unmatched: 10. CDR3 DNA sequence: TGCGCCAGCAGCGCGGAGGGACAGGGAGTTGATGGCTACACCTTC. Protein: CASSAEGQGVDGYTF.

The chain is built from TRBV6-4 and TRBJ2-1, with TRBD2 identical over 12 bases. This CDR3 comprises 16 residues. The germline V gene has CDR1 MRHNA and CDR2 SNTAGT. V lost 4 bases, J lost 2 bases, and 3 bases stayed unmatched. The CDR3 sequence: CASSAGLAGPYNEQFF. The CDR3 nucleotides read TGTGCCAGCAGTGCTGGACTAGCGGGACCCTACAATGAGCAGTTCTTC.

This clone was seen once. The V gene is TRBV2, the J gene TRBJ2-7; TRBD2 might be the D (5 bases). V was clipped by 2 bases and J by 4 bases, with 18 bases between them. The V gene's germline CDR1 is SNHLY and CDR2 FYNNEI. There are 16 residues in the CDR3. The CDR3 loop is CASSEIQGLFLYEQYF. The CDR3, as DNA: TGTGCCAGCAGTGAAATACAAGGACTTTTCCTGTACGAGCAGTACTTC.

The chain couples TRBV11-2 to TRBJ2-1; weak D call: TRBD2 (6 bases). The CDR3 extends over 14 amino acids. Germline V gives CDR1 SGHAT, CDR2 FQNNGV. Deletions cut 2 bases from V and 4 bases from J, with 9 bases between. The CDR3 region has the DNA TGTGCCAGCAGCTTATACGGGAGTTACAATGAGCAGTTCTTC. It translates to CASSLYGSYNEQFF.

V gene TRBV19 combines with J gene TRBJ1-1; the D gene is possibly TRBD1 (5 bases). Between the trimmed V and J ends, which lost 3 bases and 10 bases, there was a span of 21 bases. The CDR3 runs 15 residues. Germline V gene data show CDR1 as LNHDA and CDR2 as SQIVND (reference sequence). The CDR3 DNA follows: TGTGCCAGTAGTATGGGGACTGGGACCGGGGGGAGAGCTTTCTTT. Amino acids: CASSMGTGTGGRAFF. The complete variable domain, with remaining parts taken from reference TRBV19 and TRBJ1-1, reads DGGITQSPKYLFRKEGQNVTLSCEQNLNHDAMYWYRQDPGQGLRLIYYSQIVNDFQKGDIAEGYSVSREKKESFPLTVTSAQKNPTAFYLCASSMGTGTGGRAFFGQGTRLTVV.

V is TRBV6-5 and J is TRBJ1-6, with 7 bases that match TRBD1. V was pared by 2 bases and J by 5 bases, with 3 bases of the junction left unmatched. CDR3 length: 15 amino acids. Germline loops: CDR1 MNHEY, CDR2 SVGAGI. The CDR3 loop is CASSYNRGDNSPLHF. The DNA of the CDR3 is TGTGCCAGCAGTTACAACAGGGGAGATAATTCACCCCTCCACTTT.

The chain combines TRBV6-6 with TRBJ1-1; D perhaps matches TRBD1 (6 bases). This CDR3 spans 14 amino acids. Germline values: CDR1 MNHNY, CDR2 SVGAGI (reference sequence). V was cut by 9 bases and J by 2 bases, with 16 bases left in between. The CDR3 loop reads CASYQQGANTEAFF. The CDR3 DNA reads TGTGCCAGTTACCAACAGGGCGCTAACACTGAAGCTTTCTTT.

The CDR3 protein is CASSTGLAGGVGEQFF. The CDR3 nucleotides read TGTGCCAGCAGTACAGGACTAGCGGGAGGAGTGGGTGAGCAGTTCTTC. The rearrangement links TRBV11-3 to TRBJ2-1; TRBD2 agrees at 14 bases. The CDR3 is 16 amino acids. With V trimmed by 6 bases and J by 9 bases, 10 bases remained unmatched. From germline, CDR1 is SGHNT and CDR2 YENEEA.

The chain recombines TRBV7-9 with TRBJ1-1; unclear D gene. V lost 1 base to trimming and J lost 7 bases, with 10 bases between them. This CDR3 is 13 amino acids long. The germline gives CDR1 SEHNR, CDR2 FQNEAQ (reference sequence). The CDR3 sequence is CASSLGVRIEAFF. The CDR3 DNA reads TGTGCCAGCAGCTTAGGTGTCAGGATTGAAGCTTTCTTT.

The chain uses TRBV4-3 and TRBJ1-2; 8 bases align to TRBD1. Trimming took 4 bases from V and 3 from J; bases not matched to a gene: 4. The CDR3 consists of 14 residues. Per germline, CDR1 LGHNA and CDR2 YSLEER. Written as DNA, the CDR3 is TGCGCCAGCAGCCCGGACAGGGCCCACTATGGCTACACCTTC. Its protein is CASSPDRAHYGYTF.

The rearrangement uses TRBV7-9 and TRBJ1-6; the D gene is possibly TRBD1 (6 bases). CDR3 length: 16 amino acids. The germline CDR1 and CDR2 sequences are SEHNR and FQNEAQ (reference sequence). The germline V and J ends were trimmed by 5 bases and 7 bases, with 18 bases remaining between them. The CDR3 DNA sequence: TGTGCCAGCAGCGCAGCCGGGGGGCTCGGGAATTCACCCCTCCACTTT. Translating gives CASSAAGGLGNSPLHF. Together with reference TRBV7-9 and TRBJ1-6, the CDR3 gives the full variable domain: DTGVSQNPRHKITKRGQNVTFRCDPISEHNRLYWYRQTLGQGPEFLTYFQNEAQLEKSRLLSDRFSAERPKGSFSTLEIQRTEQGDSAMYLCASSAAGGLGNSPLHFGNGTRLTVT.

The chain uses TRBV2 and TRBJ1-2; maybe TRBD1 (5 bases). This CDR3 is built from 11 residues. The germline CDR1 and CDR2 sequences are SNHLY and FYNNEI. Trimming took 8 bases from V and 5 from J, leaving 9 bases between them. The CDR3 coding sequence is TGTGCCAGCGACAGTTTATATGGCTACACCTTC. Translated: CASDSLYGYTF.

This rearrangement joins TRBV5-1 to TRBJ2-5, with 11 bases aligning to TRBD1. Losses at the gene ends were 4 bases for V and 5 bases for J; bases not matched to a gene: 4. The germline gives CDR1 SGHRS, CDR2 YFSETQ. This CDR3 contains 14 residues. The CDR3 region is CASSRDRGRETQYF. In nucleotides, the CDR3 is TGCGCCAGCAGCCGGGACAGGGGGAGGGAGACCCAGTACTTC.

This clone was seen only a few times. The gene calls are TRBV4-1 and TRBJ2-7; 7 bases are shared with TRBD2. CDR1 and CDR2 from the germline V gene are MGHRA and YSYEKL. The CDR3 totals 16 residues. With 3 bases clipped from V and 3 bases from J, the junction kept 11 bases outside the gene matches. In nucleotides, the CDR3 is TGCGCCAGCAGCCAGTACCAGAGCGGGGCGAACTACGAGCAGTACTTC. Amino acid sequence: CASSQYQSGANYEQYF.

The CDR3 reads CASSVATVNLPSGANVLTF. The CDR3 DNA is TGTGCCAGCAGCGTAGCTACAGTGAATCTACCCTCTGGGGCCAACGTCCTGACTTTC. The rearrangement joins TRBV9 to TRBJ2-6, with D unclear. The CDR3 covers 19 residues. Per the germline V gene, CDR1 is SGDLS and CDR2 is YYNGEE. With 0 bases removed from V and 0 bases from J, the gap between germline ends came to 16 bases.

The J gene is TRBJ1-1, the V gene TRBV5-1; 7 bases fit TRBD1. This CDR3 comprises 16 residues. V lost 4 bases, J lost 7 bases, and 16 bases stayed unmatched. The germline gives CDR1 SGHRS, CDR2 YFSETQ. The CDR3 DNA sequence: TGCGCCAGCAGCCCTGGAGGGTTAGGGGGCGGGCGTGAAGCTTTCTTT. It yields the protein CASSPGGLGGGREAFF.

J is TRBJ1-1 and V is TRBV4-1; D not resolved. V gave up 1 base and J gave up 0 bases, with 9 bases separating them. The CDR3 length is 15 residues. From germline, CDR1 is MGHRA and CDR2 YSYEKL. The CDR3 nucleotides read TGCGCCAGCAGCCAAGCTCCGGAGGTGAACACTGAAGCTTTCTTT. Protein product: CASSQAPEVNTEAFF.

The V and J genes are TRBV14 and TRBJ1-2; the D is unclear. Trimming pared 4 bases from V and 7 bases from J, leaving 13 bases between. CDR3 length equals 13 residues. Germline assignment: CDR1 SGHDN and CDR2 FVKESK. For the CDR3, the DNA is TGTGCCAGCAGCCTTCAGGCCGCGGGTGGCTACACCTTC. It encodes CASSLQAAGGYTF.

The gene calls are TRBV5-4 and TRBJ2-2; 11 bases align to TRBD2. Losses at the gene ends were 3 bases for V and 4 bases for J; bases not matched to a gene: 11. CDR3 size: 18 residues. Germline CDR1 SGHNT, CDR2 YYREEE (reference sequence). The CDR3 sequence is CASSSGASGGPGTGELFF. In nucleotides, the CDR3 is TGTGCCAGCAGCTCTGGCGCTAGCGGGGGGCCGGGCACCGGGGAGCTGTTTTTT.

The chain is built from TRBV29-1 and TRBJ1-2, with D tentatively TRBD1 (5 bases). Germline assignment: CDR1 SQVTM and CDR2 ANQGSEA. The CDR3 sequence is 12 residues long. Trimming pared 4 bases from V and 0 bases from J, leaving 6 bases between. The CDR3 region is CSVATANYGYTF. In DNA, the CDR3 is TGCAGCGTTGCGACAGCTAACTATGGCTACACCTTC.

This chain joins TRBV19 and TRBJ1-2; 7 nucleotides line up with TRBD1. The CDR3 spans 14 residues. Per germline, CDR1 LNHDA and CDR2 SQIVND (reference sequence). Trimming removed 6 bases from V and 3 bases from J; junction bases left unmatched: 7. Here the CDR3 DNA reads TGTGCCAGTAGAGAAAACGGACAGGACTATGGCTACACCTTC. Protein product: CASRENGQDYGYTF.